The 21 T cell receptor beta chains in this list originate from one sample, sequenced in a study of cytotoxic CD8 clonotypes in ibrutinib-treated CLL. Generated by immunoSEQ multiplex PCR, the TCRdb table keeps only in-frame clones and is missing some. Here the sample spans roughly 70,000 clones, over 75% being singletons. Sample: PBMCs, taken after 12 months of ibrutinib treatment. All receptors come from a human donor with chronic lymphocytic leukemia.

The chain links TRBV28 to TRBJ2-7; possible D gene TRBD2, 6 bases. This CDR3 is 15 amino acids long. CDR1 and CDR2 from the germline V gene are MDHEN and SYDVKM. Trimming cost V 3 bases and J 0 bases, with 12 bases left between them. The CDR3 DNA reads TGTGCCAGCAGTTTGGCGGGGCGGGGCTCCTACGAGCAGTACTTC. Translated, it gives CASSLAGRGSYEQYF.

The rearrangement uses TRBV5-1 and TRBJ2-3; 8 bases agree with TRBD2. Germline CDR1 SGHRS, CDR2 YFSETQ. The J segment lost 0 bases and the V segment lost 2 bases, leaving 14 bases of the junction unmatched. The CDR3 sequence is 19 residues long. In nucleotides, the CDR3 is TGCGCCAGCAGCTTAAGGTCCCTTGCGGGAGGCCCGAGCACAGATACGCAGTATTTT. Protein: CASSLRSLAGGPSTDTQYF.

J is TRBJ2-5 and V is TRBV7-3; 11 bases are a match to TRBD2. V gave up 5 bases and J gave up 0 bases; unmatched junction bases: 2. The CDR3 consists of 15 residues. Germline V lookup: CDR1 SGHTA, CDR2 FQGTGA. The CDR3 loop is CASSRGLADQETQYF. Written as DNA, the CDR3 is TGTGCCAGCAGCCGGGGACTAGCGGACCAAGAGACCCAGTACTTC.

This chain uses TRBV30 with TRBJ2-1; perhaps TRBD2 as D (6 bases). The germline V gene has CDR1 GTSNPN and CDR2 SVGIG (reference sequence). V gave up 1 base and J gave up 12 bases, with 37 bases separating them. The CDR3 extends over 20 amino acids. In DNA, the CDR3 is TGTGCCTGGAGTGGCTCGAGGGTCCTTGCCCGGGAGATCTCTTTTTCTAGGCAGTTCTTC. This translates into CAWSGSRVLAREISFSRQFF.

The V gene is TRBV19, the J gene TRBJ2-5, with D possibly matching TRBD1 (6 bases). Deletions cut 1 base from V and 2 bases from J, with 11 bases between. Germline CDR1 is LNHDA and CDR2 is SQIVND (reference sequence). The CDR3 is 15 amino acids. DNA of the CDR3: TGTGCCAGTAGTATAGCACAGGGACAACAAGAGACCCAGTACTTC. This sequence encodes CASSIAQGQQETQYF.

The chain has TRBV10-3 and TRBJ2-1; the match to TRBD1 covers 8 bases. This CDR3 is 13 amino acids long. After removal of 10 bases from V and 6 bases from J, the junction contained 8 bases not matched to a gene. Germline V gene data show CDR1 as ENHRY and CDR2 as SYGVKD. CDR3 bases: TGTGCCACCTACACCGGACAGGGCAATGAGCAGTTCTTC. It translates to CATYTGQGNEQFF.

The gene calls are TRBV19 and TRBJ2-1, with 11 nucleotides matching TRBD2. J gave up 2 bases and V 1 base, and 4 bases lay outside the gene matches. Germline V gene lookup returns CDR1 LNHDA and CDR2 SQIVND (reference sequence). The CDR3 has 17 amino acids. In DNA form, the CDR3 reads TGTGCCAGTAGTATAGTCGCACTAGCGGGAGCCTACAATGAGCAGTTCTTC. Its protein product is CASSIVALAGAYNEQFF.

The chain couples TRBV25-1 to TRBJ2-7; D might be TRBD1 (6 bases). Germline values: CDR1 MGHDK, CDR2 SYGVNS. CDR3 length: 14 residues. V gave up 5 bases and J gave up 3 bases, with 14 bases separating them. CDR3 region: CASSFGGGLYEQYF. The CDR3, as DNA: TGTGCCAGCAGTTTTGGGGGCGGACTCTACGAGCAGTACTTC.

This chain uses TRBV5-1 with TRBJ2-5; TRBD1 is a possible D gene (7 bases). The germline V gene encodes CDR1 SGHRS and CDR2 YFSETQ. Trimming shortened V by 4 bases and J by 5 bases, and 18 bases separated the two germline ends. There are 15 residues in the CDR3. This CDR3 reads CASSARGDRGETQYF. CDR3 coding DNA: TGCGCCAGCAGCGCCAGGGGGGACCGGGGGGAGACCCAGTACTTC.

The chain links TRBV29-1 to TRBJ2-7, with no clear D. CDR1 is SQVTM, CDR2 ANQGSEA, per germline. The CDR3 extends over 16 amino acids. V lost 5 bases, J lost 4 bases, and 24 bases lay in between. The CDR3 nucleotides read TGCAGCGTTACAGCCTATTCGAGAAAGGGCCTTTACGAGCAGTACTTC. Residues: CSVTAYSRKGLYEQYF.

The gene calls are TRBV28 and TRBJ2-2; D is undetermined. Germline loops: CDR1 MDHEN, CDR2 SYDVKM. This CDR3 is 14 amino acids long. V shed 3 bases and J shed 7 bases, with 12 bases lying between them. The CDR3 is CASSFVALYGELFF. CDR3 sequence (DNA): TGTGCCAGCAGTTTCGTCGCCTTGTACGGGGAGCTGTTTTTT. The whole variable domain, filled in from reference TRBV28 and TRBJ2-2, reads DVKVTQSSRYLVKRTGEKVFLECVQDMDHENMFWYRQDPGLGLRLIYFSYDVKMKEKGDIPEGYSVSREKKERFSLILESASTNQTSMYLCASSFVALYGELFFGEGSRLTVL.

This rearrangement joins TRBV7-6 to TRBJ2-1, with 8 bases aligning to TRBD2. Trimming cost V 5 bases and J 4 bases; bases outside gene matches: 10. There are 16 residues in the CDR3. In germline, CDR1 is SGHVS, CDR2 FNYEAQ. The CDR3 bases are TGTGCCAGCAGCCCCCATTGGACGGGAGGGTACAATGAGCAGTTCTTC. Its translation is CASSPHWTGGYNEQFF.

V is TRBV30 and J is TRBJ2-7, with D possibly matching TRBD2 (6 bases). The CDR3 is made up of 14 amino acids. V shed 3 bases and J shed 1 base, with 13 bases lying between them. Germline CDR1 GTSNPN, CDR2 SVGIG (reference sequence). The DNA of the CDR3 is TGTGCCTGGAGAGAAGAGACTAGATCCTACGAGCAGTACTTC. The encoded protein is CAWREETRSYEQYF.

J is TRBJ2-7 and V is TRBV11-3; TRBD2 might be the D (7 bases). Trimming removed 1 base at V and 3 bases at J, with 10 bases between. This CDR3 has 14 residues. Germline values: CDR1 SGHNT, CDR2 YENEEA. CDR3 protein: CASSLGGGGYEQYF. The CDR3 DNA sequence: TGTGCCAGCAGCTTAGGCGGGGGCGGCTACGAGCAGTACTTC.

V and J are TRBV27 and TRBJ1-2; 7 bases map to TRBD1. The germline V gene has CDR1 MNHEY and CDR2 SMNVEV (reference sequence). The CDR3 sequence is 13 residues long. Trimming cost V 5 bases and J 6 bases; bases outside gene matches: 6. The CDR3 coding sequence is TGTGCCAGCAGTGGACAGGCCTTTGATGGCTACACCTTC. The encoded protein is CASSGQAFDGYTF.

The chain links TRBV10-3 to TRBJ1-5; the D gene is possibly TRBD1 (6 bases). CDR1 ENHRY and CDR2 SYGVKD come from the germline V gene. This CDR3 comprises 14 residues. V was shortened by 11 bases and J by 4 bases, with 18 bases between the two germline ends. The CDR3 sequence: CAVSTGDTNQPQHF. CDR3 DNA: TGTGCCGTGTCGACAGGCGACACGAATCAGCCCCAGCATTTT.

The CDR3 DNA sequence: TGTGCCAGCCTACTATATGGACAGACTGAAGCTTTCTTT. It specifies CASLLYGQTEAFF. The rearrangement uses TRBV28 and TRBJ1-1; perhaps TRBD1 as D (6 bases). The ends were cut back, 8 bases at V and 5 bases at J, with 15 bases in the middle. The CDR3 totals 13 residues. From germline, CDR1 is MDHEN and CDR2 SYDVKM. The full variable domain, completed using reference TRBV28 and TRBJ1-1, is DVKVTQSSRYLVKRTGEKVFLECVQDMDHENMFWYRQDPGLGLRLIYFSYDVKMKEKGDIPEGYSVSREKKERFSLILESASTNQTSMYLCASLLYGQTEAFFGQGTRLTVV.

The gene calls are TRBV5-1 and TRBJ1-6; D not certain. V was pared by 1 base and J by 6 bases, with 14 bases between. CDR1 is SGHRS, CDR2 YFSETQ, per germline. The CDR3 is 16 residues long. Here the CDR3 reads CASSLTEGSGNSPLHF. The CDR3 DNA reads as TGCGCCAGCAGCTTGACGGAGGGCAGTGGTAATTCACCCCTCCACTTT.

V gene TRBV27 combines with J gene TRBJ2-1; tentative D call: TRBD2 (6 bases). V was clipped by 1 base and J by 0 bases, with 16 bases between them. The V gene's germline CDR1 is MNHEY and CDR2 SMNVEV (reference sequence). The CDR3 sequence is 18 residues long. In nucleotides, the CDR3 is TGTGCCAGCAGTTTATTAAAAGGCGGGGCGAGCTCCTACAATGAGCAGTTCTTC. Translated: CASSLLKGGASSYNEQFF.

The chain's CDR3 is CASSLEYSGASYNEQFF. In nucleotides, the CDR3 is TGTGCCAGCAGCTTAGAGTATAGCGGGGCGTCCTACAATGAGCAGTTCTTC. This chain links TRBV7-2 with TRBJ2-1, with 8 bases fitting TRBD2. Germline V lookup: CDR1 SGHTA, CDR2 FQGNSA. V trimming: 1 base; J trimming: 1 base; junction bases outside the gene matches: 6. This CDR3 comprises 17 residues.

The gene calls are TRBV4-2 and TRBJ2-7; 10 bases fit TRBD2. This CDR3 contains 16 residues. CDR1 LGHNA and CDR2 YNFKEQ come from the germline V gene. V dropped 5 bases and J dropped 5; count of bases not matched to a gene: 12. The chain's CDR3 is CASSATKGLALNEQYF. The CDR3 DNA is TGTGCCAGCAGCGCCACAAAGGGACTAGCGCTTAACGAGCAGTACTTC.